The T cell receptor beta chain described here comes from a study of response to subunit inactivated influenza vaccine. Findings and caveats of the study: The authors proposed limited new T cell recruitment per seasonal influenza vaccination.

Germline CDR1 reads LNHNV; CDR2 reads YYDKDF (reference sequence). Trimming took 6 bases from V and 0 from J, leaving 6 bases between them. The CDR3 consists of 14 residues. TCRdb re-derived calls from the RT-PCR reads in MiXCR, one entry per CDR3 protein. The data contain about 500,000 distinct CDR3 sequences, around 13% of them singletons. There are a few counts of this clonotype. Its antigen is not identified. Material: PBMCs from blood, obtained roughly 6 weeks after vaccination. This clonotype originated in a man aged 50-60 years who received an inactivated influenza vaccine. This rearrangement joins TRBV15 to TRBJ2-6; D is uncertain. CDR3 nucleotides: TGTGCCACCAGTTACCACTCTGGGGCCAACGTCCTGACTTTC. Its protein product is CATSYHSGANVLTF. The whole variable domain, filled in from reference TRBV15 and TRBJ2-6, reads DAMVIQNPRYQVTQFGKPVTLSCSQTLNHNVMYWYQQKSSQAPKLLFHYYDKDFNNEADTPDNFQSRRPNTSFCFLDIRSPGLGDTAMYLCATSYHSGANVLTFGAGSRLTVL.